The rows below give T cell receptor beta chains drawn from one sample of a study of cytomegalovirus exposure and HLA in healthy donors. TCRdb's table, derived via immunoSEQ multiplex PCR, lists solely in-frame clones and lacks some. This sample has approximately 110,000 clones, with 73% found just once. The source material was PBMCs. The receptors come from a man in his sixties in good health and CMV-seropositive. The CDR3 runs from the conserved cysteine through the conserved F or W. Each record gives: J gene, V gene, D gene, clone size, CDR3 protein, CDR3 DNA. A D gene is named only where the DNA matches it firmly. Size is stated for part of the rows, as once, few or many counts, or as a class when the clone is expanded.

>TRBJ2-7|TRBV5-1|-|-
CASSLNRGTYEQYF
TGCGCCAGCAGCTTGAACCGGGGGACCTACGAGCAGTACTTC
>TRBJ1-1|TRBV6-1|TRBD1|once
CASNAQGGTEAFF
TGTGCCAGCAACGCTCAGGGGGGCACTGAAGCTTTCTTT
>TRBJ2-7|TRBV5-1|-|once
CASSRSGQAPEGEQYF
TGCGCCAGCAGCCGATCCGGACAGGCCCCGGAGGGTGAGCAGTACTTC
>TRBJ2-7|TRBV9|-|once
CASSVGAGAYEQYF
TGTGCCAGCAGCGTAGGGGCAGGGGCCTACGAGCAGTACTTC
>TRBJ2-1|TRBV29-1|-|-
CSVVRGADEQFF
TGCAGCGTTGTTCGGGGGGCGGATGAGCAGTTCTTC
>TRBJ1-5|TRBV29-1|TRBD1|few
CSVESGQDQPQHF
TGCAGCGTTGAATCGGGACAGGATCAGCCCCAGCATTTT
>TRBJ1-2|TRBV30|TRBD1|-
CAWVRDRPYGYTF
TGTGCCTGGGTCCGGGACAGGCCCTATGGCTACACCTTC
>TRBJ2-7|TRBV6-1|TRBD1|-
CASSALQGPYEQYF
TGTGCCAGCAGCGCTCTACAGGGGCCCTACGAGCAGTACTTC
>TRBJ2-3|TRBV7-2|TRBD2|-
CASRGTSGLGDTQYF
TGTGCCAGCAGGGGGACTAGCGGACTGGGGGATACGCAGTATTTT
>TRBJ2-7|TRBV7-9|-|-
CASSLSQAQEQYF
TGTGCCAGCAGCTTAAGCCAGGCGCAGGAGCAGTACTTC